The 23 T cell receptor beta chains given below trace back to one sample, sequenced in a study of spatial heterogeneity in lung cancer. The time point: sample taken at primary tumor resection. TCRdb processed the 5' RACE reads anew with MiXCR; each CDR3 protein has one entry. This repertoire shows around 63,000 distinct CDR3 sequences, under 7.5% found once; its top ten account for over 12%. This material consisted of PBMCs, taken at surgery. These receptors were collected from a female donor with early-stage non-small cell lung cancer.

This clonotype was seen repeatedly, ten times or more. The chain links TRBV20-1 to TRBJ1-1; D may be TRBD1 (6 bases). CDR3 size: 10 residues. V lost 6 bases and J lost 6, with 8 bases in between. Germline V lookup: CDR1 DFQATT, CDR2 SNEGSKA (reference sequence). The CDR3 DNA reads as TGCAGTGCCGGGGGCGCTGAAGCTTTCTTT. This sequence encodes CSAGGAEAFF.

CDR3 residues: CASSEAIYTGELFF. The CDR3 DNA follows: TGTGCCAGCAGTGAAGCGATATACACCGGGGAGCTGTTTTTT. The chain is built from TRBV2 and TRBJ2-2; D is unclear. This CDR3 spans 14 amino acids. Trimming left V 0 bases short and J 3 bases short, with 5 bases between. Germline V lookup: CDR1 SNHLY, CDR2 FYNNEI. The full variable domain, rest sourced from reference TRBV2 and TRBJ2-2, is EPEVTQTPSHQVTQMGQEVILRCVPISNHLYFYWYRQILGQKVEFLVSFYNNEISEKSEIFDDQFSVERPDGSNFTLKIRSTKLEDSAMYFCASSEAIYTGELFFGEGSRLTVL.

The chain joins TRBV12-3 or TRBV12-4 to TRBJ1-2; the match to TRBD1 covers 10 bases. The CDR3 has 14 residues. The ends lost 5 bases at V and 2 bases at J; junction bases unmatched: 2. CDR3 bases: TGTGCCAGCAGTGGGGGACAGGGGAACTATGGCTACACCTTC. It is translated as CASSGGQGNYGYTF.

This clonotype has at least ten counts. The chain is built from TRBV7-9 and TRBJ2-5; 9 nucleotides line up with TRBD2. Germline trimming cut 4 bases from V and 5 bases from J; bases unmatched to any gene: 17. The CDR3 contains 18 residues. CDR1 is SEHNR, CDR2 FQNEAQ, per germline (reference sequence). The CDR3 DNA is TGTGCCAGCAGCTCACCCTTTAGCGGGAGTCAAACGGGGGAGACCCAGTACTTC. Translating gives CASSSPFSGSQTGETQYF. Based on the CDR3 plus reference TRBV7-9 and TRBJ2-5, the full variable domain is DTGVSQNPRHKITKRGQNVTFRCDPISEHNRLYWYRQTLGQGPEFLTYFQNEAQLEKSRLLSDRFSAERPKGSFSTLEIQRTEQGDSAMYLCASSSPFSGSQTGETQYFGPGTRLLVL.

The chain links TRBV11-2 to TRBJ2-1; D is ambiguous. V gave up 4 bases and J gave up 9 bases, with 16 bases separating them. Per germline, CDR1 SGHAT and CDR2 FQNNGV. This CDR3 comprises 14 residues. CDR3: CASSSLRSTGEQFF. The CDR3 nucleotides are TGTGCCAGCAGCTCTCTCCGGTCCACCGGTGAGCAGTTCTTC.

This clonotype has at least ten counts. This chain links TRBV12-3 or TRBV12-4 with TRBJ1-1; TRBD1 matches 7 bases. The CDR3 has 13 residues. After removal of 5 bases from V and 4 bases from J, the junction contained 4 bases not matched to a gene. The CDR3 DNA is TGTGCCAGCAGTAAGGGACAGTTCACTGAAGCTTTCTTT. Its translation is CASSKGQFTEAFF.

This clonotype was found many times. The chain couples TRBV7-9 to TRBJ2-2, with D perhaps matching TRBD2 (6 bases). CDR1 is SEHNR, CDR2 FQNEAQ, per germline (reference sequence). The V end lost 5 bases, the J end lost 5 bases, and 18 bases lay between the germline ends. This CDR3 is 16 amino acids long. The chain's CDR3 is CASSANLGLSTGELFF. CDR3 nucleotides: TGTGCCAGCAGCGCAAACCTGGGACTTTCGACCGGGGAGCTGTTTTTT.

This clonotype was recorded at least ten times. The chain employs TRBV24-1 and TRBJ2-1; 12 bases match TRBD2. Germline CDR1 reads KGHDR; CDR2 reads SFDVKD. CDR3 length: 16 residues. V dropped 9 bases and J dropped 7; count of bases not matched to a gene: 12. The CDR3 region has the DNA TGTGCCACCTCGAAGAGACTAGCGGGGGCCTCGAATGAGCAGTTCTTC. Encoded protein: CATSKRLAGASNEQFF.

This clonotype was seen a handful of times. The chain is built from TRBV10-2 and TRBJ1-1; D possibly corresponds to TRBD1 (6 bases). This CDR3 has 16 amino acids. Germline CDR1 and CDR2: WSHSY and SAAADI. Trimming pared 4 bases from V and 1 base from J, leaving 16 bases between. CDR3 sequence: CASSARVTGPNTEAFF. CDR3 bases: TGCGCCAGCAGTGCCCGCGTGACAGGACCGAACACTGAAGCTTTCTTT.

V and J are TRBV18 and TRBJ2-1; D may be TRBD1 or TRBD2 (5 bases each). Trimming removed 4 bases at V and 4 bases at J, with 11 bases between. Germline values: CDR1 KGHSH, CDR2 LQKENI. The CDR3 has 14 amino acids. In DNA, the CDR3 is TGTGCCAGCTCACGGGGGTCCTATTACAATGAGCAGTTCTTC. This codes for CASSRGSYYNEQFF.

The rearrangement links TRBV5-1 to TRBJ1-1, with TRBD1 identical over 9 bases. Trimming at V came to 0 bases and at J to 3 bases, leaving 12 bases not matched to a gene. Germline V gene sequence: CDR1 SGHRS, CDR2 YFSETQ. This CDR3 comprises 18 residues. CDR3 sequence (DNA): TGCGCCAGCAGCTTGGCCAGAGGGACAGGGATCCAAGACACTGAAGCTTTCTTT. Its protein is CASSLARGTGIQDTEAFF.

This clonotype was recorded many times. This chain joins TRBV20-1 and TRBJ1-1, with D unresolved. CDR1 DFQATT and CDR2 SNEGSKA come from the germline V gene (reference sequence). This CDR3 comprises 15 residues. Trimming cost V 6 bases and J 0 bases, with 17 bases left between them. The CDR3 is CSAPGSGSVNTEAFF. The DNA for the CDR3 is TGCAGTGCCCCAGGTAGTGGGAGCGTGAACACTGAAGCTTTCTTT.

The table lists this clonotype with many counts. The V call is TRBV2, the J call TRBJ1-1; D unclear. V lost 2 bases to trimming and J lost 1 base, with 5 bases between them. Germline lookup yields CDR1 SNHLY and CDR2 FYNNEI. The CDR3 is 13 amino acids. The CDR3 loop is CASSELENTEAFF. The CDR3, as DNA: TGTGCCAGCAGTGAACTAGAGAACACTGAAGCTTTCTTT.

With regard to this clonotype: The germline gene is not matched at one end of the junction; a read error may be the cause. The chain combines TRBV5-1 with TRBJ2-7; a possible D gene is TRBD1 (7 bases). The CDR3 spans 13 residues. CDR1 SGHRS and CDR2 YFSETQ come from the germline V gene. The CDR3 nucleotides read TGCGCCAGCAGCTTGCAGGGGGGCTACGAGGAGTACTTC. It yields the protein CASSLQGGYEEYF. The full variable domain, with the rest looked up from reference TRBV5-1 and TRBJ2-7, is KAGVTQTPRYLIKTRGQQVTLSCSPISGHRSVSWYQQTPGQGLQFLFEYFSETQRNKGNFPGRFSGRQFSNSRSEMNVSTLELGDSALYLCASSLQGGYEEYFGPGTRLTVT.

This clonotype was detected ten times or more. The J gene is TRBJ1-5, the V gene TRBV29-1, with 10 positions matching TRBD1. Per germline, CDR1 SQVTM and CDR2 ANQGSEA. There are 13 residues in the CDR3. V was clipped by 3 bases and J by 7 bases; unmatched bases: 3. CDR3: CSVETGGGQPQHF. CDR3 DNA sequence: TGCAGCGTTGAGACAGGGGGCGGGCAGCCCCAGCATTTT.

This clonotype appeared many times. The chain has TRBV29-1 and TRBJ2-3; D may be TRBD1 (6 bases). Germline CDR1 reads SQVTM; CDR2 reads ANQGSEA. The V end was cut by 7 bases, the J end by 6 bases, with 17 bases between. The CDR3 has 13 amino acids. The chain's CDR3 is CSAMPHREDTQYF. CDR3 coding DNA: TGCAGCGCCATGCCGCACAGGGAGGATACGCAGTATTTT.

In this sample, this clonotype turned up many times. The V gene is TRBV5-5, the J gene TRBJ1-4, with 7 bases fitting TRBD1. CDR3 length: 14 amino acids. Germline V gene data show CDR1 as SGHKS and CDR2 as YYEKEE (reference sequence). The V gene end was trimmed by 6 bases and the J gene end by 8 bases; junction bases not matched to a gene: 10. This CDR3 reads CASINGPQGEKLFF. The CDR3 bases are TGTGCCAGCATAAATGGCCCACAGGGGGAAAAACTGTTTTTT.

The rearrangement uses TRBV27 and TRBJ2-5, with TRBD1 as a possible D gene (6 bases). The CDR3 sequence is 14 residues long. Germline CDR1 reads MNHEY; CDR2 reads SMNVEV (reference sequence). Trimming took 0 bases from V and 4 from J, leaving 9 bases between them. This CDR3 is CASSLSSRGETQYF. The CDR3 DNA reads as TGTGCCAGCAGTTTATCATCCAGGGGAGAGACCCAGTACTTC.

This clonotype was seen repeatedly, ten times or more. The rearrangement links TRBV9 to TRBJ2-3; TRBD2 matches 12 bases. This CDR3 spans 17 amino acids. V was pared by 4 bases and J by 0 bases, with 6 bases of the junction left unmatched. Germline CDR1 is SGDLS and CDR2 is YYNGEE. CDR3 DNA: TGTGCCAGCAGCTCCGGACTAGCGGGACTTAGCACAGATACGCAGTATTTT. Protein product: CASSSGLAGLSTDTQYF.

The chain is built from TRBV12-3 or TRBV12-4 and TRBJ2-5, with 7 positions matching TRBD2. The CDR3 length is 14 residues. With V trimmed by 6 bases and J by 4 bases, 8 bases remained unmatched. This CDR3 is CASRIAGGRETQYF. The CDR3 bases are TGTGCCAGCAGGATAGCGGGTGGGAGAGAGACCCAGTACTTC.

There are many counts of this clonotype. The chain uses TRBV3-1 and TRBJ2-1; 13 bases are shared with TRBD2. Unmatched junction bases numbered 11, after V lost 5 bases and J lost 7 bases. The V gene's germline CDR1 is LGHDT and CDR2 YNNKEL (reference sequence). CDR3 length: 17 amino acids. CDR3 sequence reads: CASSALTSGRIGNEQFF. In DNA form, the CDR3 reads TGTGCCAGCAGCGCCTTGACTAGCGGGAGGATCGGGAATGAGCAGTTCTTC.

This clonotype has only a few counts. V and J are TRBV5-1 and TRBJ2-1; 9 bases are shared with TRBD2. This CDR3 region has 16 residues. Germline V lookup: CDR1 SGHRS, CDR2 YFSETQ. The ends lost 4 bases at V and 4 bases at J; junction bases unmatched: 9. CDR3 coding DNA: TGCGCCAGCAGCCTCTCCCCTAGCGGGGATTACAATGAGCAGTTCTTC. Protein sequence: CASSLSPSGDYNEQFF.

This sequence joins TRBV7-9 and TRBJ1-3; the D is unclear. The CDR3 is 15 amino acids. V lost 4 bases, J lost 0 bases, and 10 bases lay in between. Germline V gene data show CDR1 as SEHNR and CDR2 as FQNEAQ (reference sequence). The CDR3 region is CASSSRLISGNTIYF. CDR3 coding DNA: TGTGCCAGCAGCTCACGACTGATCTCTGGAAACACCATATATTTT.